This TCR beta chain emerged from a study of blood T cell repertoires in COVID-19 (dated by TCRdb to 2018 to 2021). Regarding the study in general: Samples from collaborators originated in the United States, Italy and Spain and spanned both the acute and convalescent phases of COVID-19. The material from the prospective study consisted of cDNA or gDNA derived from T cells, B-cell-depleted T cells, or PBMCs. Subjects who had been exposed to COVID-19, were actively infected with it, or had recovered from it provided the deeply sampled blood TCRbeta repertoires that made up the dataset. The repertoires were released in a freely available public database meant as a resource for research on the immune response to SARS-CoV-2. The samples were drawn from two sources: the first 160 participants of the ongoing ImmuneRACE study, and 1,254 subjects contributed by 6 global collaborators. The sample metadata nearly always contained a de-identified subject ID, COVID-19 status, age in years and sex. Where available, HLA class I and class II types were obtained from metadata supplied by the sample provider rather than from assay-based typing.

From cysteine to phenylalanine, the CDR3 is 17 amino acids long. The sequence is cut down to CDR3 DNA, 51 bases in frame from base 1. Relative to germline, V is 3 bases shorter and J is 4 bases shorter, with 20 bases between their ends. CDR1 and CDR2 (SGHTA, FQGNSA) derive from the germline V gene. TCRbeta CDR3 regions were amplified from genomic DNA using the immunoSEQ Assay, a bias-controlled multiplex PCR. In the original analysis: The number of nucleated cells in each sample was estimated from the amplification of reference gene primers within the assay. Sequence reads were collapsed and filtered to measure the absolute abundance of every unique TCRbeta CDR3 rearrangement. For each sample, productive Simpson clonality was calculated as the square root of Simpson's diversity index over productive rearrangements. In its TCRdb copy, this immuneACCESS table keeps in-frame sequences only and misses some clones. Where compared with another copy, unresolved V genes explain less than half of these, and the others have no known cause. V and J calls and clone size are as listed in that table; D and trimming were resolved from the DNA. Here the sample has tens of thousands of clones; 78% occur a single time. The ten largest clones add up to around a sixth of the sample.

Concerning this clone itself: Its cognate antigen has yet to be identified. No much larger clone is present one base from it, and per-base qualities are unavailable.

What the work shows at the level of the full study, not this receptor alone: Clinical and demographic metadata were provided uncurated, with the amount varying by source and participant.

Collaborating institutions collected whole blood in K2EDTA tubes following their own protocols. Collaborator samples were shipped for TCRbeta analysis as frozen whole blood, isolated PBMCs, or DNA extracted from either sample type. The rearranged chain carries TRBV7-2 and TRBJ2-3; possibly the D gene is TRBD2, per 6 matching bases. The sequenced material came from peripheral blood. This TCR was recovered from a human donor in a cohort sampled during active COVID-19. The CDR3 region: CASSLGLLAPRADTQYF. The DNA sequence reads TGTGCCAGCAGCTTGGGGCTGCTAGCGCCTAGGGCAGATACGCAGTATTTT.